A selection of T cell receptor beta chains follows, all from one sample in a study of blood T cell repertoires in COVID-19. Some clones are missing from TCRdb's copy, which holds only in-frame ones; the method was immunoSEQ multiplex PCR. The table lists 220,000 or so clones, about 80% of them singletons. Sequencing was carried out using peripheral blood. The origin of the receptors is a woman aged 25 to 39 who had recovered from COVID-19. Both conserved end residues are part of each CDR3. The order of the fields is clone size, D gene, V gene, J gene, CDR3 DNA, CDR3 protein. The D gene is left open where the match is weak. Clone size is not always given. Where it is, it says once, few, many or a class for expanded clones.

>NA|NA|TRBV27|TRBJ2-3
TGTGCCAGCAGTTTATCGGGCGCCGCACCCAGCACAGATACGCAGTATTTT
CASSLSGAAPSTDTQYF
>NA|TRBD2|TRBV4-2|TRBJ2-3
TGTGCCAGCAGCCAATATGGGGGGCGGGAGGGCCGAGGAGATACGCAGTATTTT
CASSQYGGREGRGDTQYF
>NA|TRBD1|TRBV19|TRBJ1-1
TGTGCCAGTAGTCCCCAACAGGGGGTGAACACTGAAGCTTTCTTC
CASSPQQGVNTEAFF
>NA|TRBD1|TRBV4-2|TRBJ1-5
TGTGCCAGCAGCCGGAGCGGGACAGGGAATCAGCCCCAGCATTTT
CASSRSGTGNQPQHF
>NA|TRBD1|TRBV28|TRBJ2-7
TGTGCCAGCACCCGGTGGGACAGGTCCTACGAGCAGTACTTC
CASTRWDRSYEQYF
>NA|NA|TRBV3-1/TRBV3-2|TRBJ1-2
TGTGCCAGCAGCCAGAATCCCAGGGCGGATGGCTACACCTTC
CASSQNPRADGYTF
>NA|TRBD2|TRBV30|TRBJ2-1
TGTGCCTGGAGGGCGGCGGGAGGTAACAATGAGCAGTTCTTC
CAWRAAGGNNEQFF
>NA|NA|TRBV10-1|TRBJ1-1
TGCGCCAGCAGTGAGTCCCCGGGCACTGAAGCTTTCTTT
CASSESPGTEAFF
>NA|NA|TRBV5-1|TRBJ2-7
TGCGCCAGCAGCTGGGTCACCCAGGCCTACGAGCAGTACTTC
CASSWVTQAYEQYF
>few|NA|TRBV6-6|TRBJ1-1
TGTGCCAGCAGTTACTACTCTGAAGCTTTCTTT
CASSYYSEAFF
>once|TRBD2|TRBV6-4|TRBJ2-1
TGTGCCAGCAGTGCCAGCGGGGGAGCCAATGAGCAGTTCTTC
CASSASGGANEQFF
>NA|NA|TRBV7-9|TRBJ1-5
TGTGCCAGCAGCGCTAGGTTGGGGCCCCAGCATTTT
CASSARLGPQHF
>NA|TRBD1|TRBV24-1|TRBJ2-1
TGTGCCACCAGTGACCCAATCTTGGCCCCAGGGACAGGCGGCTCCTACAATGAGCAGTTCTTC
CATSDPILAPGTGGSYNEQFF
>few|TRBD2|TRBV10-1|TRBJ2-1
TGCGCCAGCAGTGATTCTAGCGGGAGAGGTCGGGGGAACAATGAGCAGTTCTTC
CASSDSSGRGRGNNEQFF
>once|TRBD2|TRBV28|TRBJ2-2
TGTGCCAGCATTCGGCGGGAGACCGGGGAGCTGTTTTTT
CASIRRETGELFF
>NA|NA|TRBV19|TRBJ1-5
TGTGCCAGTAGTCCGACAGATAGCAATCAGCCCCAGCATTTT
CASSPTDSNQPQHF
>few|NA|TRBV27|TRBJ2-3
TGTGCCAGCAGTCCCACCCGCGTCCGGGTACCTAGCACAGATACGCAGTATTTT
CASSPTRVRVPSTDTQYF
>NA|TRBD2|TRBV6-4|TRBJ2-5
TGTGCCAGCAGGAGACTAGCGGGAGTGAAGACCCAGTACTTC
CASRRLAGVKTQYF
>NA|NA|TRBV27|TRBJ1-4
TGTGCCAGCAGTTTTCGGGGAGCGGATGAAAAACTGTTTTTT
CASSFRGADEKLFF
>NA|NA|TRBV28|TRBJ1-6
TGTGCCAGCAGTTTTTCCTGGGGGGGCGCGGGTCGCCCCCTCCACTTT
CASSFSWGGAGRPLHF
>NA|TRBD2|TRBV19|TRBJ2-1
TGTGCCAGTAGTATCGATTATAGTCTAGCGGGAGGAGGCGAGCAGTTCTTC
CASSIDYSLAGGGEQFF
>NA|NA|TRBV28|TRBJ2-2
TGTGCCAGCAGTTGGGGACAGAACACCGGGGAGCTGTTTTTT
CASSWGQNTGELFF
>NA|NA|TRBV7-2|TRBJ1-2
TGTGCCAGCAGCCCACAACAGGGAACCGAGGGCTACACCTTC
CASSPQQGTEGYTF
>few|TRBD2|TRBV28|TRBJ2-7
TGTGCCAGCAGTTTCCCTAGCGGGGGCTACGAGCAGTACTTC
CASSFPSGGYEQYF
>NA|TRBD1|TRBV28|TRBJ2-2
TGTGCCAGCAGTGATCCCCGGGACAGGGGGCAGGGCACCGGGGAGCTGTTTTTT
CASSDPRDRGQGTGELFF
>NA|NA|TRBV6-2/TRBV6-3|TRBJ2-7
TGTGCCAGCAGCCCAGCATTCTCCTACGAGCAGTACTTC
CASSPAFSYEQYF
>NA|TRBD1|TRBV5-4|TRBJ2-3
TGTGCCGGGACAGGGACTGGGCCGAAAGATACGCAGTATTTT
CAGTGTGPKDTQYF
>NA|TRBD1|TRBV9|TRBJ2-7
TGTGCCAGCAGCGTGGGGACAGGGGGCGGCTACGAGCAGTACTTC
CASSVGTGGGYEQYF
>NA|NA|TRBV7-9|TRBJ2-7
TGTGCCAGCAGCCTGGGAGCAGCCGAGGGATACGAGCAGTACTTC
CASSLGAAEGYEQYF
>NA|TRBD1|TRBV5-1|TRBJ1-1
TGCGCCAGCAGCTTACCGGACAGGGTTGAAGCTTTCTTT
CASSLPDRVEAFF
>once|TRBD2|TRBV5-1|TRBJ2-1
TGCGCCAGCAGCTCCGGACTAGCGGGTCTCGACAATGAGCAGTTCTTC
CASSSGLAGLDNEQFF
>once|NA|TRBV28|TRBJ2-5
TGTGCCAGCCTATCTAGTTTTCGTGGTGAGACCCAGTACTTC
CASLSSFRGETQYF
>NA|TRBD2|TRBV7-6|TRBJ2-2
TGTGCCAGCAGGCGGACTAGCGGATACACCGGGGAGCTGTTTTTT
CASRRTSGYTGELFF
>NA|NA|TRBV28|TRBJ1-2
TGTGCCAGCAGTTTCTCCCGCCCTATTGGCTACACCTTC
CASSFSRPIGYTF
>NA|TRBD2|TRBV11-2|TRBJ2-5
TGTGCCAGCAGCTTAGTAGGGGCGGGGGAGCAAGAGACCCAGTACTTC
CASSLVGAGEQETQYF
>few|TRBD2|TRBV27|TRBJ2-7
TGTGCCAGCTCACCGGGACTAGTAGGAAACGAGCAGTACTTC
CASSPGLVGNEQYF
>NA|TRBD1|TRBV28|TRBJ2-2
TGTGCCAGCCGAACCCGGGACAGCGGGAACACCGGGGAGCTGTTTTTT
CASRTRDSGNTGELFF
>NA|NA|TRBV30|TRBJ1-5
TGTGCCTGGAGTGTCCTAGGGCCCCAGCATTTT
CAWSVLGPQHF
>NA|TRBD1|TRBV7-3|TRBJ2-1
TGTGCCAGCAGCTTATCACAGGGGTCTGGTGAGCAGTTCTTC
CASSLSQGSGEQFF
>NA|TRBD2|TRBV7-3|TRBJ2-7
TGTGCCAGCAGCCGGGACTACTCGACCGAGCAGTACTTC
CASSRDYSTEQYF
>NA|NA|TRBV6-5|TRBJ2-2
TGTGCCAGCAGTTACATTATGGGACAAAACACCGGGGAGCTGTTTTTT
CASSYIMGQNTGELFF
>NA|TRBD1|TRBV28|TRBJ1-5
TGTGCCGGCAGACAGGGAAGTGATCAGCCCCAGCATTTT
CAGRQGSDQPQHF